This T cell receptor (beta chain) was recovered during a study of T cell responses to AZD1222 COVID-19 vaccine. Clones were read by immunoSEQ multiplex PCR, and TCRdb kept only the in-frame ones, dropping some. The data show about 150,000 clones, 70% to 90% seen once. V lost 3 bases and J 0 bases, leaving 7 bases between the germline ends. The germline V gene has CDR1 SGHNT and CDR2 YENEEA. The CDR3 totals 14 residues. The sample was peripheral blood, taken 28 days after the second dose of the MenACWY control vaccine. The clonotype was recovered from an adult who received the MenACWY meningococcal vaccine as a control. The chain recombines TRBV11-3 with TRBJ2-3; D gene unclear. The CDR3 coding sequence is TGTGCCAGCAGCTTGTCTCAAAGCACAGATACGCAGTATTTT. Protein sequence: CASSLSQSTDTQYF.